This entry describes one T cell receptor (beta chain). Its specificity is unknown. This sample was included in a study of OX40 agonist ivuxolimab in advanced cancers. For the study at large: A history of anti-PD-1, anti-PD-L1 or anti-CTLA-4 therapy was acceptable, and 40% had some. Study observations and caveats: Antigen specificity of clonally expanded peripheral T cells was not established. Among the least clonally expanded were partial responders at 0.1-3.0 mg/kg.

Sequenced by immunoSEQ multiplex PCR; TCRdb stores in-frame clones only, minus some. The data hold tens of thousands of clones, with 85% to 90% observed a single time. Trimming removed 4 bases from V and 0 bases from J; junction bases left unmatched: 5. CDR1 and CDR2 from the germline V gene are SGHVS and FNYEAQ. This CDR3 is built from 16 residues. Peripheral blood came from all dose cohorts at three timepoints. Sequences were derived from CD4+ or CD8+ T cells sorted from blood, sampled in a trial of the OX40 agonist ivuxolimab. The receptor comes from an adult with an advanced solid tumor such as melanoma, head and neck, liver or kidney cancer. V gene TRBV7-6 combines with J gene TRBJ2-3, with 9 positions matching TRBD2. The CDR3 sequence: CASSYRLAESTDTQYF. The CDR3 nucleotides read TGTGCCAGCAGCTACCGACTAGCGGAGAGCACAGATACGCAGTATTTT.